The next 9 T cell receptor beta chains were all read from a single sample in a study of blood T cells in healthy people across ages. Together with a sample-barcoded 5' primer, a J-beta primer mix was included in a second PCR lasting roughly 6 to 12 cycles. In TCRdb, the 5' RACE reads were re-called with MiXCR into one record per CDR3 protein. This table holds about a million distinct CDR3 sequences, 35% to 45% found once. Sequencing input: blood. The receptors stem from a man aged 18 to 30 in good health.

V gene TRBV7-2 combines with J gene TRBJ1-1, with no clear D. The V gene's germline CDR1 is SGHTA and CDR2 FQGNSA. The CDR3 consists of 15 residues. The V gene lost 5 bases and the J gene lost 2 bases, with 15 bases spanning the gap. The chain's CDR3 is CASSLRGAFNTEAFF. In nucleotides, the CDR3 is TGTGCCAGCAGCCTGAGAGGAGCGTTCAACACTGAAGCTTTCTTT.

This clonotype was seen only a few times. V and J are TRBV7-9 and TRBJ2-5; 7 positions agree with TRBD1. The germline CDR1 and CDR2 sequences are SEHNR and FQNEAQ (reference sequence). The junction had 11 bases not matched to a gene; V was cut back by 5 bases and J by 2 bases. This CDR3 has 16 amino acids. For the CDR3, the DNA is TGTGCCAGCAGCCCGAATAGGGGACAGAAGCAAGAGACCCAGTACTTC. This translates into CASSPNRGQKQETQYF. The full variable domain, with the rest looked up from reference TRBV7-9 and TRBJ2-5, is DTGVSQNPRHKITKRGQNVTFRCDPISEHNRLYWYRQTLGQGPEFLTYFQNEAQLEKSRLLSDRFSAERPKGSFSTLEIQRTEQGDSAMYLCASSPNRGQKQETQYFGPGTRLLVL.

This sequence joins TRBV4-2 and TRBJ2-3; D gene uncertain. This CDR3 is built from 18 residues. Deletions cut 0 bases from V and 0 bases from J, with 16 bases between. CDR1 is LGHNA and CDR2 is YNFKEQ in the germline V gene. CDR3 coding DNA: TGTGCCAGCAGCCAAGATTTCGAATTTGACTCTAGCACAGATACGCAGTATTTT. It codes for CASSQDFEFDSSTDTQYF.

Worth noting for this clonotype: Possible read error: a much larger clone is one base away. This rearrangement joins TRBV6-2 or TRBV6-3 to TRBJ1-4; unclear D gene. The CDR3 extends over 12 amino acids. Trimming cost V 6 bases and J 3 bases, with 5 bases left between them. The germline CDR1 and CDR2 sequences are MNHEY and SVGEGT. The DNA for the CDR3 is TGTGCCAGCAGGGAGCCTAATGAAAAACTGTTTTTT. Amino acids: CASREPNEKLFF.

J is TRBJ2-3 and V is TRBV20-1; TRBD1 matches 7 bases. Germline V gene sequence: CDR1 DFQATT, CDR2 SNEGSKA (reference sequence). The CDR3 length is 14 residues. The V segment lost 5 bases and the J segment 5 bases; nucleotides outside the gene matches: 10. The CDR3 loop reads CSAAVTGVEDTQYF. The CDR3 DNA reads TGCAGTGCTGCGGTCACAGGGGTGGAAGATACGCAGTATTTT.

This clonotype was seen repeatedly, ten times or more. V is TRBV12-3 or TRBV12-4 and J is TRBJ2-5; a weak D match, TRBD1 (5 bases). This CDR3 comprises 14 residues. V lost 5 bases and J lost 4, with 14 bases in between. The CDR3 region has the DNA TGTGCCAGCAGTCCGGCGGATGGGGCAGAGACCCAGTACTTC. Translating gives CASSPADGAETQYF.

This clonotype was counted only a few times. This chain joins TRBV7-2 and TRBJ2-5; no definite D call. The CDR3 sequence is 14 residues long. V was pared by 2 bases and J by 4 bases, with 11 bases between. Germline CDR1 SGHTA, CDR2 FQGNSA. Here the CDR3 reads CASSLRWQAETQYF. The CDR3 nucleotides read TGTGCCAGCAGCTTAAGATGGCAAGCAGAGACCCAGTACTTC.

This clonotype was observed a single time. The rearrangement links TRBV20-1 to TRBJ2-1; D is perhaps TRBD2 (6 bases). The germline V gene encodes CDR1 DFQATT and CDR2 SNEGSKA (reference sequence). The CDR3 is made up of 16 amino acids. Trimming left V 0 bases short and J 6 bases short, with 18 bases between. CDR3 sequence (DNA): TGCAGTGCTAGAGATCTTAGGCCCCTGGGGGGCAATGAGCAGTTCTTC. The encoded protein is CSARDLRPLGGNEQFF.

The sample holds a few counts of this clonotype. CDR3 nucleotides: TGTGCCAGCAGCCCGGACTCGACATTCACAGATACGCAGTATTTT. Protein sequence: CASSPDSTFTDTQYF. The chain uses TRBV7-3 and TRBJ2-3; the D gene is possibly TRBD2 (5 bases). V lost 5 bases and J lost 2, with 14 bases in between. This CDR3 contains 15 residues. The germline gives CDR1 SGHTA, CDR2 FQGTGA.